This T cell receptor beta chain came from a study of OX40 agonist ivuxolimab in advanced cancers. About the research overall: Patients were dosed with the agonistic anti-OX40 (CD134) antibody ivuxolimab.

The protocol was immunoSEQ multiplex PCR, while the TCRdb copy is restricted to in-frame clones and leaves out a portion. The sample has about 65,000 clones, around 86% seen once. This CDR3 comprises 11 residues. Trimming took 6 bases from V and 2 from J, leaving 4 bases between them. Germline V lookup: CDR1 MNHNS, CDR2 SASEGT. The rearrangement links TRBV6-1 to TRBJ2-5; no reliable D call. This receptor was identified in an adult with an advanced solid tumor such as melanoma, head and neck, liver or kidney cancer. The material sequenced was CD4+ or CD8+ T cells sorted from blood, taken in a trial of the OX40 agonist ivuxolimab. The chain's CDR3 is CASRQQETQYF. For the CDR3, the DNA is TGTGCCAGCAGGCAGCAAGAGACCCAGTACTTC.